This T cell receptor beta chain was sequenced for a study of technical replicates of blood from several donors. TCRdb's copy holds only in-frame clones and misses some; the assay was immunoSEQ multiplex PCR. The sample lists about 58,000 clones; roughly 91% were seen once. V lost 3 bases to trimming and J lost 3 bases; unmatched junction nucleotides: 6. The CDR3 extends over 15 amino acids. The germline V gene encodes CDR1 SGDLS and CDR2 YYNGEE. This sequence originates from a human donor in good health. Some clones in this sample may be carry-over from other donors' samples. The sequencing sample was made of PBMCs. The chain combines TRBV9 with TRBJ1-3; 7 bases are a match to TRBD1. CDR3 region: CASSGGGQFGNTIYF. The DNA for the CDR3 is TGTGCCAGCAGCGGAGGGGGACAGTTTGGAAACACCATATATTTT.